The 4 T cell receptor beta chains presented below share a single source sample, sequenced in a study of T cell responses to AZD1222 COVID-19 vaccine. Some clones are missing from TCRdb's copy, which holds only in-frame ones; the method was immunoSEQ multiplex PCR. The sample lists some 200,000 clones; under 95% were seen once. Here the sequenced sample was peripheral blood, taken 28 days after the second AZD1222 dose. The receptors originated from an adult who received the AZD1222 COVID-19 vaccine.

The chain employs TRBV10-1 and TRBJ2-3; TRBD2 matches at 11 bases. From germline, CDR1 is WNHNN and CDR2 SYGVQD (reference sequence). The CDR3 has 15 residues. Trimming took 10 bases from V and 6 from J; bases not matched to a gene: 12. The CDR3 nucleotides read TGCGCCACCTCACTAGCGGGGGTTCAAGTGGATACGCAGTATTTT. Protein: CATSLAGVQVDTQYF.

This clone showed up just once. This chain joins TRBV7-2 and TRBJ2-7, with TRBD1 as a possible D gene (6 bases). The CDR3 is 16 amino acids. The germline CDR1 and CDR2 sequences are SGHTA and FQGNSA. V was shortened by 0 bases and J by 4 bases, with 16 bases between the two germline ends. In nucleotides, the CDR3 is TGTGCCAGCAGCTTAGCCTTGACAGGAGCCTCATACGAGCAGTACTTC. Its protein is CASSLALTGASYEQYF. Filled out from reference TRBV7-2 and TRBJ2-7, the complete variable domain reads GAGVSQSPSNKVTEKGKDVELRCDPISGHTALYWYRQSLGQGLEFLIYFQGNSAPDKSGLPSDRFSAERTGGSVSTLTIQRTQQEDSAVYLCASSLALTGASYEQYFGPGTRLTVT.

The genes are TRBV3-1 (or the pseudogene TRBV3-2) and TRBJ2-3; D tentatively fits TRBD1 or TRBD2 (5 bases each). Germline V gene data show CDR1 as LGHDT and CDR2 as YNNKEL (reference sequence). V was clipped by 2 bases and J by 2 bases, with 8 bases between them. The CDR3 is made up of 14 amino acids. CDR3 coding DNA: TGTGCCAGCAGCCAAAGAGGGGCCACAGATACGCAGTATTTT. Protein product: CASSQRGATDTQYF.

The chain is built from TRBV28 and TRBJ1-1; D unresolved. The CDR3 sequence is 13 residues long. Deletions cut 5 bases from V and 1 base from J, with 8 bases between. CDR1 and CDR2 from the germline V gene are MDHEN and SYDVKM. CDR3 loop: CASSPRRNTEAFF. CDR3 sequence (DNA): TGTGCCAGCAGTCCCCGTCGGAACACTGAAGCTTTCTTT.